The rows below give T cell receptor beta chains drawn from one sample of a study of cytomegalovirus exposure and HLA in healthy donors. TCRdb keeps only in-frame clones here, not all; method: immunoSEQ multiplex PCR. The sample consists of about 160,000 clones, 82% of them appearing once. The sequencing input was PBMCs. The receptors stem from a girl between 5 and 17 years old in good health and CMV-seropositive. CDR3s include the opening cysteine and the closing phenylalanine or tryptophan. The order of the fields is D gene, J gene, V gene, clone size, CDR3 DNA, CDR3 protein. A D gene is named only where the DNA matches it firmly. The size of a clone is reported for some rows only, either as once, few or many, or as a class for expanded clones.

>.|TRBJ1-1|TRBV5-1|.
TGCGCCAGCAGCCAGGAAACAGGGAGGGGTACTGAAGCTTTCTTT
CASSQETGRGTEAFF
>TRBD1|TRBJ2-1|TRBV27|few
TGTGCCAGCAGTCCGGGACAGGGGTCCTACAATGAGCAGTTCTTC
CASSPGQGSYNEQFF
>TRBD2|TRBJ2-2|TRBV2|.
TGTGCCAGCTATCCCCCGGGGGGTCTCACCGGGGAGCTGTTTTTT
CASYPPGGLTGELFF
>TRBD1|TRBJ2-4|TRBV6-5|.
TGTGCCAGCAGCGACTGGACAGGGGCCAAAAACATTCAGTACTTC
CASSDWTGAKNIQYF
>TRBD1|TRBJ2-7|TRBV25-1|.
TGTGCCAGCAGTGAGACAGGGGAGAATTACTACGAGCAGTACTTC
CASSETGENYYEQYF
>.|TRBJ1-3|TRBV2|few
TGTGCCGGTTCGTCAGGGTCTTCCTACGGAAACACCATATATTTT
CAGSSGSSYGNTIYF
>TRBD1|TRBJ2-2|TRBV5-1|.
TGCGCCAGCAGCTTGGGAGGGGGCGATTCGAACACCGGGGAGCTGTTTTTT
CASSLGGGDSNTGELFF
>TRBD1|TRBJ2-7|TRBV11-2|.
TGTGCCAGCAGCTCTTACCCGGGACAGGCAACCTACGAGCAGTACTTC
CASSSYPGQATYEQYF
>.|TRBJ2-7|TRBV7-2|.
TGTGCCAGCAGCTTAGCTCGCGGGTCCTACGAGCAGTACTTC
CASSLARGSYEQYF
>.|TRBJ2-2|TRBV28|.
TGTGCCAGCAGTTTACTAGGAGTAGAGACCGGGGAGCTGTTTTTT
CASSLLGVETGELFF
>.|TRBJ2-4|TRBV1|.
TGCACCAGCAGCCAATACCGGGACAGGGGCAAAAACATTCAGTACTTC
CTSSQYRDRGKNIQYF
>.|TRBJ1-1|TRBV15|.
TGTGCCACCAGCAGAATTACTTCGGGACAGAACACTGAAGCTTTCTTT
CATSRITSGQNTEAFF
>TRBD1|TRBJ2-7|TRBV2|once
TGTGCCAGCAGTTCGGACAGGGGCTACGAGCAGTACTTC
CASSSDRGYEQYF
>TRBD2|TRBJ2-1|TRBV7-2|.
TGTGCCAGCAGCTTAGGGTCTAGCGGCTCCTACAATGAGCAGTTCTTC
CASSLGSSGSYNEQFF
>.|TRBJ2-1|TRBV7-9|.
TGTGCCAGCAGCTTAGTAGCGCTCGATGAGCAGTTCTTC
CASSLVALDEQFF
>.|TRBJ2-3|TRBV14|.
TGTGCCAGCAGCCGTTACAGAAGATCCACAGATACGCAGTATTTT
CASSRYRRSTDTQYF
>TRBD1|TRBJ2-7|TRBV14|once
TGTGCCAGCAGCTGGAGTGGGCAGGGGGCCTACGAGCAGTACTTC
CASSWSGQGAYEQYF
>TRBD2|TRBJ2-7|TRBV10-1|.
TGCGCCAGCCAACGACTAGCGGGAGTGAGCGAGCAGTACTTC
CASQRLAGVSEQYF
>.|TRBJ1-1|TRBV2|.
TGTGCCAGCGGGGTAGGGGTGAACACTGAAGCTTTCTTT
CASGVGVNTEAFF
>.|TRBJ1-1|TRBV4-3|.
TGCGCCAGCAGCCTCTACAGTGCGTCTAACACTGAAGCTTTCTTT
CASSLYSASNTEAFF
>.|TRBJ2-5|TRBV10-3|.
TGTGCCACCCAATGGGCTATACAAGAGACCCAGTACTTC
CATQWAIQETQYF
>TRBD1|TRBJ2-7|TRBV11-2|.
TGTGCCAGCAGCTTAGACGGACAGGGGGGTTACGAGCAGTACTTC
CASSLDGQGGYEQYF
>TRBD1|TRBJ2-6|TRBV28|once
TGTGCCAGCCTGGGACAGGGAAGCTCTGGGGCCAACGTCCTGACTTTC
CASLGQGSSGANVLTF
>.|TRBJ2-1|TRBV11-2|.
TGTGCCAGCAGCCTCCTTCGCGGAGGACACAATGAGCAGTTCTTC
CASSLLRGGHNEQFF
>.|TRBJ1-2|TRBV7-2|.
TGTGCCAGCAGCCCTAGTCGGACAGATGGCTACACCTTC
CASSPSRTDGYTF
>TRBD2|TRBJ2-1|TRBV19|.
TGTGCCAGTAGTATCTCCGAAGGTCGACTAGCGGGATCCCCCTACAATGAGCAGTTCTTC
CASSISEGRLAGSPYNEQFF
>.|TRBJ2-2|TRBV7-3|.
TGTGCCAGCAGCTTAAGTCGTGAGGGGACTGGCGGGGAGCTGTTTTTT
CASSLSREGTGGELFF
>.|TRBJ2-1|TRBV30|few
TGTGCCTGGAGTGTACGAATTCGAGGAAGCGAGCAGTTCTTC
CAWSVRIRGSEQFF
>.|TRBJ1-4|TRBV7-9|.
TGTGCCAGCAGCAGACGCGCCGGGCAGGGGACAACTAATGAAAAACTGTTTTTT
CASSRRAGQGTTNEKLFF
>TRBD2|TRBJ2-1|TRBV30|.
TGTGCCTGGAGTCAGACTAGCGGGATAGGTGAGCAGTTCTTC
CAWSQTSGIGEQFF
>.|TRBJ1-2|TRBV27|.
TGTGCCAGCAGTTTATCGGACAGTAACTATGGCTACACCTTC
CASSLSDSNYGYTF
>.|TRBJ1-5|TRBV18|few
TGTGCCAGCTCACAAGGAACGGGCCACACAGGGCAGCCCCAGCATTTT
CASSQGTGHTGQPQHF
>.|TRBJ2-7|TRBV27|.
TGTGCCAGCAGTGAAATAATTCGAGGTCGTTCCTACGAGCAGTACTTC
CASSEIIRGRSYEQYF
>TRBD1|TRBJ1-2|TRBV18|once
TGTGCCAGCTCACCCGCGGGACAGGCCTATGGCTACACCTTC
CASSPAGQAYGYTF
>.|TRBJ2-3|TRBV20-1|.
TGCAGTGCTAGATTGCGAGATACGCAGTATTTT
CSARLRDTQYF
>.|TRBJ1-5|TRBV19|.
TGTGCCAGTAGTCCATGGACAGCAGATCAGCCCCAGCATTTT
CASSPWTADQPQHF
>.|TRBJ2-1|TRBV7-9|.
TGTGCCAGCAGCCAGAGACAGGTGTCCTACAATGAGCAGTTCTTC
CASSQRQVSYNEQFF
>.|TRBJ2-1|TRBV4-1|.
TGCGCCAGCAGCCCTCTCCCAGCGCAGAGCTCCTACAATGAGCAGTTCTTC
CASSPLPAQSSYNEQFF
>.|TRBJ2-3|TRBV27|once
TGTGCCAGCAGTCTCACCGGGACTTACCAAGATACGCAGTATTTT
CASSLTGTYQDTQYF
>TRBD2|TRBJ2-6|TRBV28|.
TGTGCCAGCAGCGCGGGACTAGCGGGAGACACTGGGGCCAACGTCCTGACTTTC
CASSAGLAGDTGANVLTF
>.|TRBJ2-1|TRBV7-3|.
TGTGCCAGCAGCTTAAGATACAGCTTGATCGACAATGAGCAGTTCTTC
CASSLRYSLIDNEQFF
>TRBD2|TRBJ2-7|TRBV5-1|.
TGCGCCAGCAGCTCAACTAGCGGGGGTACCTACGAGCAGTACTTC
CASSSTSGGTYEQYF
>.|TRBJ1-1|TRBV18|.
TGTGCCAGCTCCCAGGACATGGCCACTGAAGCTTTCTTT
CASSQDMATEAFF
>.|TRBJ2-2|TRBV2|.
TGTGCCAGCAGTGAAGGACTTGAGAACACCGGGGAGCTGTTTTTT
CASSEGLENTGELFF
>TRBD1|TRBJ2-7|TRBV4-3|.
TGCGCCAGCAGCCAGCGGACAGGGTACGAGCAGTACTTC
CASSQRTGYEQYF
>TRBD1|TRBJ2-7|TRBV11-1|.
TGTGCCAGCAGCTACACGGGACAGGGAGGTGTTGGGGTGCAGTACTTC
CASSYTGQGGVGVQYF
>TRBD1|TRBJ1-3|TRBV5-5|.
TGTGCCAGCAGCTTGGCCGGGACAGCGGACTTTACTGGAAACACCATATATTTT
CASSLAGTADFTGNTIYF
>.|TRBJ2-1|TRBV10-1|few
TGCGCCAGCAGTGAGTCGTTGTCGAGCTCCTACAATGAGCAGTTCTTC
CASSESLSSSYNEQFF
>.|TRBJ2-1|TRBV15|.
TGTGCCACCAGCACTACCCAGAATCCGGGGTATGAGCAGTTCTTC
CATSTTQNPGYEQFF
>TRBD2|TRBJ2-3|TRBV14|.
TGTGCCAGCAGTCGGAAGCGGGGGGGCACAGATACGCAGTATTTT
CASSRKRGGTDTQYF
>.|TRBJ1-5|TRBV4-1|.
TGCGCCAGCAGCCAAGAGAGGGAATACGTCAATCAGCCCCAGCATTTT
CASSQEREYVNQPQHF
>.|TRBJ1-2|TRBV6-1|.
TGTGCCAGCAGTGAACGACCGGGACTCTATGGCTACACCTTC
CASSERPGLYGYTF
>TRBD2|TRBJ2-7|TRBV5-4|.
TGTGCCAGCAGCCCAAGGGGGGGACTAGCCTACGAGCAGTACTTC
CASSPRGGLAYEQYF